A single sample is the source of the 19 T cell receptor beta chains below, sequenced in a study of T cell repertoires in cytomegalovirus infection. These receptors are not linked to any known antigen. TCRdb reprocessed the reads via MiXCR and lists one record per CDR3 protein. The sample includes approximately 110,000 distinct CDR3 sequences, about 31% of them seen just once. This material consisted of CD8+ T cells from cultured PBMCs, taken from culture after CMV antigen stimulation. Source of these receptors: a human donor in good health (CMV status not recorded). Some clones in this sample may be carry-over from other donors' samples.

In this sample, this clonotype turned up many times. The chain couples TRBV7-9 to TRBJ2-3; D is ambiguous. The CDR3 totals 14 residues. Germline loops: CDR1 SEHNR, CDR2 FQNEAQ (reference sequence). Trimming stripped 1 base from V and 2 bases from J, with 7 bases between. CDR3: CASSLVPTTDTQYF. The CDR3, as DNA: TGTGCCAGCAGCTTAGTCCCTACCACAGATACGCAGTATTTT.

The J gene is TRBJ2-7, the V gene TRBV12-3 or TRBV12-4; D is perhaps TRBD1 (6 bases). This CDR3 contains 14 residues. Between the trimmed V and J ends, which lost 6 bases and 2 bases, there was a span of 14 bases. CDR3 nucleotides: TGTGCCAGCAGCCAGGACAGCTCTGCCTACGAGCAGTACTTC. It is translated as CASSQDSSAYEQYF.

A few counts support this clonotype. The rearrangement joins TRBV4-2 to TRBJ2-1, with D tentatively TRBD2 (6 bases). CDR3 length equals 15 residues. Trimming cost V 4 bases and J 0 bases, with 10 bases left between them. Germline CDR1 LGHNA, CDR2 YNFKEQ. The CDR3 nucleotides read TGTGCCAGCAGCCCCGACGGGAGCTCCTACAATGAGCAGTTCTTC. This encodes CASSPDGSSYNEQFF.

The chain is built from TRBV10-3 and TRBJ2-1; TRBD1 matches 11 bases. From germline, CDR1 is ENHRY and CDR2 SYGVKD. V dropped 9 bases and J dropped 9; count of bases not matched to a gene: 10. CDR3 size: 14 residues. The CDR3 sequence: CAIWTGGAVGEQFF. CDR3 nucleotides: TGTGCCATTTGGACAGGGGGCGCGGTCGGTGAGCAGTTCTTC.

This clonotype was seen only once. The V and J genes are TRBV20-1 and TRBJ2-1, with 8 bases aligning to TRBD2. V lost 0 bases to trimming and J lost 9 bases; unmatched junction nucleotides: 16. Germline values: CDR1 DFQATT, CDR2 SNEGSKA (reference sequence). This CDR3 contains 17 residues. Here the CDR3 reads CSARDPGTRRQWREQFF. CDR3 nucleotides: TGCAGTGCTAGAGATCCGGGGACTAGAAGACAGTGGCGTGAGCAGTTCTTC.

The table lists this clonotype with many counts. The DNA for the CDR3 is TGCGCCAGCAGCCAAGAAGGCCGACAGGGAAACGTGGAGACCCAGTACTTC. Protein product: CASSQEGRQGNVETQYF. The chain recombines TRBV4-3 with TRBJ2-5; 7 bases fit TRBD1. Germline-derived CDR1 and CDR2 are LGHNA and YSLEER. The CDR3 has 17 amino acids. J gave up 5 bases and V 0 bases, and 12 bases lay outside the gene matches.

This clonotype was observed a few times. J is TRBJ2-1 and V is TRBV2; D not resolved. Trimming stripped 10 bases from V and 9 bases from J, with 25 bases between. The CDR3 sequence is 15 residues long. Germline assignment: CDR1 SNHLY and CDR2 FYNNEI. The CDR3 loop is CATTGGRMNGGEQFF. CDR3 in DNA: TGTGCCACTACTGGCGGACGGATGAATGGTGGTGAGCAGTTCTTC.

Here the CDR3 DNA reads TGTGCCAGCAGCCAAGAGGGGTGGGCAGGGAGGACGAATAACTATGGCTACACCTTC. As protein: CASSQEGWAGRTNNYGYTF. This chain links TRBV5-6 with TRBJ1-2, with a possible D match to TRBD1 (5 bases). The CDR3 totals 19 residues. Between the trimmed V and J ends, which lost 4 bases and 1 base, there was a span of 26 bases. Germline lookup yields CDR1 SGHDT and CDR2 YYEEEE.

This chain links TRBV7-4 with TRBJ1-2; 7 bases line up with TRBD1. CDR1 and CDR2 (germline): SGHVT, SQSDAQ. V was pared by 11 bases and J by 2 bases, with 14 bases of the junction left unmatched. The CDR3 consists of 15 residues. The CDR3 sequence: CAGTKGDRLNYGYTF. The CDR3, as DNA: TGTGCCGGAACGAAGGGGGACAGACTGAACTATGGCTACACCTTC.

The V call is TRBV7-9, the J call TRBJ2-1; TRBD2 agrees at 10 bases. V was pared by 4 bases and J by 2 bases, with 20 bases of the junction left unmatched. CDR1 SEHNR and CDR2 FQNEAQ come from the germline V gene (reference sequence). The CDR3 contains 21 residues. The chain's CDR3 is CASSSTGVAGGPMATYNEQFF. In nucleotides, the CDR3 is TGTGCCAGCAGCTCGACGGGGGTAGCGGGGGGCCCCATGGCAACCTACAATGAGCAGTTCTTC. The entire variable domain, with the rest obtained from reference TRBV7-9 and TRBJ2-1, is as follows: DTGVSQNPRHKITKRGQNVTFRCDPISEHNRLYWYRQTLGQGPEFLTYFQNEAQLEKSRLLSDRFSAERPKGSFSTLEIQRTEQGDSAMYLCASSSTGVAGGPMATYNEQFFGPGTRLTVL.

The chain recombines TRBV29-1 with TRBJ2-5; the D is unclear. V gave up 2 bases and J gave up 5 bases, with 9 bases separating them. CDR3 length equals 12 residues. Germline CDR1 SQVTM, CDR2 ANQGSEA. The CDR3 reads CSVERQFETQYF. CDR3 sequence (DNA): TGCAGCGTTGAACGGCAGTTTGAGACCCAGTACTTC.

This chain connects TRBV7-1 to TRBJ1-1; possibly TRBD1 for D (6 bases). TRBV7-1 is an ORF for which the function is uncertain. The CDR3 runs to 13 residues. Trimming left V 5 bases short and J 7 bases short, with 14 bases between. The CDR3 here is CASSGGQTYEAFF. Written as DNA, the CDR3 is TGTGCCAGCAGCGGTGGACAGACCTATGAAGCTTTCTTT.

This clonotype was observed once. This CDR3 reads CASSEYFRTGPTEAFF. In DNA form, the CDR3 reads TGTGCCAGCAGTGAATATTTTCGGACAGGGCCCACTGAAGCTTTCTTT. The chain has TRBV25-1 and TRBJ1-1, with TRBD1 matching 8 bases. With V trimmed by 0 bases and J by 4 bases, 7 bases remained unmatched. The CDR3 runs 16 residues. Germline lookup yields CDR1 MGHDK and CDR2 SYGVNS.

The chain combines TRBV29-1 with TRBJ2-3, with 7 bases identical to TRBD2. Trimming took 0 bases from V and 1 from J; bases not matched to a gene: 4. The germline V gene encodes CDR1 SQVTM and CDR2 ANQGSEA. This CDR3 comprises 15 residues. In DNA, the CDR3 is TGCAGCGTTGAAGATCGGCTAGCGGGCACAGATACGCAGTATTTT. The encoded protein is CSVEDRLAGTDTQYF.

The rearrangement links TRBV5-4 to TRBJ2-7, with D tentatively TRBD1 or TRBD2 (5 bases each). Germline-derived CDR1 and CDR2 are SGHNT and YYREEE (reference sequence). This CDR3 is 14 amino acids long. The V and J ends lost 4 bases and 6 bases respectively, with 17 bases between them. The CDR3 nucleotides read TGTGCCAGCAGCCCCGTGGGGGATGTTGGCGAGCAGTACTTC. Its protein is CASSPVGDVGEQYF.

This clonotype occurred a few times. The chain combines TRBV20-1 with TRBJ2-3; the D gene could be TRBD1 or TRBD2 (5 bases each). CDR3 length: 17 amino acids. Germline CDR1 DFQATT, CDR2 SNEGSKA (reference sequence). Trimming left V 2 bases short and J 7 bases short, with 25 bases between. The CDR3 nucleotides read TGCAGTGCTAGATTTAGGGACCGGGGCAAAGGGCCCCATACGCAGTATTTT. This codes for CSARFRDRGKGPHTQYF.

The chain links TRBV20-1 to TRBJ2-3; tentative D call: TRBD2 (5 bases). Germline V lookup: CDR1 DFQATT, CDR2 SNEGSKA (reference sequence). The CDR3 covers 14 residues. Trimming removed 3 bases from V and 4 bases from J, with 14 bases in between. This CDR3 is CSASDLALADTQYF. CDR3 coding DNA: TGCAGTGCTAGTGACCTAGCTTTAGCAGATACGCAGTATTTT.

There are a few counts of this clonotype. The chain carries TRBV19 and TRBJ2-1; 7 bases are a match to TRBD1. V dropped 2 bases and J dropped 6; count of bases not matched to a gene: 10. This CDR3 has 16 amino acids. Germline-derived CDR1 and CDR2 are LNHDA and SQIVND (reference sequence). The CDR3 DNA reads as TGTGCCAGTAGTATACAGGTATGGACAGGCACCAATGAGCAGTTCTTC. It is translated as CASSIQVWTGTNEQFF.

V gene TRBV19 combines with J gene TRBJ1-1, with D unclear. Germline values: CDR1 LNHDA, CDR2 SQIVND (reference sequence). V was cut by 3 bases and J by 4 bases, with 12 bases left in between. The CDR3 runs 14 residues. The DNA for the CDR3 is TGTGCCAGTAGTATTCCGGGTTGGTTCACTGAAGCTTTCTTT. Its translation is CASSIPGWFTEAFF.